This TCR beta chain was found in a study of lymphopenia after photon versus proton radiotherapy. Using immunoSEQ multiplex PCR, the repertoire was profiled, and TCRdb retains in-frame clones only, with some absent. The profile shows tens of thousands of clones, around 83% of them singletons. This clone appeared a single time. Its antigen is as yet unknown. This CDR3 region has 12 residues. Looked up from germline, CDR1 is MNHEY and CDR2 is SMNVEV (reference sequence). The germline V and J ends were trimmed by 5 bases and 8 bases, with 10 bases remaining between them. Study-wide results and caveats: Authors raise, but do not show, better survival with proton therapy. A bigger post-nadir fall in TCR diversity correlated inversely with survival time in deceased patients. Relative stability marked proton patients; photon patients lost diversity and naive cells. Oligoclonal CD8+ Temra expansion after nadir drove photon patients' diversity drop.

The chain recombines TRBV27 with TRBJ2-1; weak D call: TRBD2 (6 bases). The specimen comprised peripheral blood, sampled from a patient treated with proton-based radiotherapy. This sequence originates from a woman aged 65 to 85 with pancreatic cancer. Some clones in this sample may be carry-over from other donors' samples. As DNA, the CDR3 is TGTGCCAGCAGTGCAGGGAGGCATGAGCAGTTCTTC. Translation gives CASSAGRHEQFF.